What follows are 28 T cell receptor beta chains derived from one specimen sequenced in a study of blood T cell repertoires in COVID-19. TCRdb's copy holds only in-frame clones and misses some; the assay was immunoSEQ multiplex PCR. In the table there are about 130,000 clones, less than 90% of which are singletons. The material sequenced was peripheral blood. These TCRs come from an elderly woman with acute or convalescent COVID-19.

This chain connects TRBV2 to TRBJ1-2; TRBD1 might be the D (5 bases). The V and J ends lost 8 bases and 3 bases respectively, with 10 bases between them. The V gene's germline CDR1 is SNHLY and CDR2 FYNNEI. The CDR3 has 12 residues. The CDR3 sequence is CASAGRDYGYTF. The CDR3 bases are TGTGCCAGCGCTGGCAGGGACTATGGCTACACCTTC.

V gene TRBV7-9 combines with J gene TRBJ2-1; D call uncertain. CDR1 and CDR2 from the germline V gene are SEHNR and FQNEAQ (reference sequence). V lost 7 bases and J lost 6, with 16 bases in between. The CDR3 has 14 residues. This CDR3 reads CASILTGPSNEQFF. CDR3 DNA: TGTGCCAGCATCCTGACGGGTCCCTCCAATGAGCAGTTCTTC. Complete variable domain (other parts from reference TRBV7-9 and TRBJ2-1): DTGVSQNPRHKITKRGQNVTFRCDPISEHNRLYWYRQTLGQGPEFLTYFQNEAQLEKSRLLSDRFSAERPKGSFSTLEIQRTEQGDSAMYLCASILTGPSNEQFFGPGTRLTVL.

The chain combines TRBV7-2 with TRBJ2-1, with 8 positions matching TRBD2. Germline V gives CDR1 SGHTA, CDR2 FQGNSA. After removal of 5 bases from V and 8 bases from J, the junction contained 8 bases not matched to a gene. The CDR3 sequence is 14 residues long. The CDR3 reads CASSQWTSSDEQFF. CDR3 in DNA: TGTGCCAGCAGCCAATGGACTAGCAGCGATGAGCAGTTCTTC.

The CDR3 protein is CARKDLAGNYNEQFF. CDR3 nucleotide sequence: TGTGCCAGAAAGGATCTAGCGGGAAACTACAATGAGCAGTTCTTC. This rearrangement joins TRBV2 to TRBJ2-1; 9 positions match TRBD2. The germline V gene encodes CDR1 SNHLY and CDR2 FYNNEI. The CDR3 is 15 amino acids. After removal of 9 bases from V and 3 bases from J, the junction contained 9 bases not matched to a gene.

The chain is built from TRBV5-4 and TRBJ1-2; D remains unclear. The CDR3 is 13 amino acids. The V gene lost 4 bases and the J gene lost 8 bases, with 15 bases spanning the gap. Looked up from germline, CDR1 is SGHNT and CDR2 is YYREEE (reference sequence). The CDR3 sequence is CASSPRSVRGYTF. DNA of the CDR3: TGTGCCAGCAGCCCCCGGTCGGTCCGGGGCTACACCTTC.

The gene calls are TRBV11-2 and TRBJ1-1, with unresolved D. V was pared by 5 bases and J by 0 bases, with 7 bases between. The CDR3 has 13 residues. Germline-derived CDR1 and CDR2 are SGHAT and FQNNGV. CDR3 residues: CASSLGMNTEAFF. CDR3 nucleotides: TGTGCCAGCAGCCTCGGGATGAACACTGAAGCTTTCTTT.

This clone was picked up many times. Here the CDR3 reads CASSEDSAGDTQYF. The CDR3, as DNA: TGCGCCAGCAGCGAAGACTCGGCCGGGGATACGCAGTATTTT. This chain connects TRBV5-1 to TRBJ2-3; the D is unclear. This CDR3 is built from 14 residues. Germline values: CDR1 SGHRS, CDR2 YFSETQ. Trimming left V 4 bases short and J 6 bases short, with 15 bases between.

The gene calls are TRBV28 and TRBJ2-1; the match to TRBD2 covers 7 bases. The V and J ends lost 3 bases and 3 bases, in that order; junction bases with no gene match: 5. Germline V gene data show CDR1 as MDHEN and CDR2 as SYDVKM. CDR3 length: 15 amino acids. CDR3 nucleotides: TGTGCCAGCAGTTTCAAACCTAGCGGCTACAATGAGCAGTTCTTC. Residues: CASSFKPSGYNEQFF.

This clone was seen a single time. V gene TRBV2 combines with J gene TRBJ1-4; D gene unclear. The CDR3 runs 13 residues. CDR1 is SNHLY and CDR2 is FYNNEI in the germline V gene. The germline V and J ends were trimmed by 7 bases and 8 bases, with 14 bases remaining between them. CDR3 coding DNA: TGTGCCAGCATTCGTCGGAGTGGAGAAAAACTGTTTTTT. This gives the protein CASIRRSGEKLFF. Together with reference TRBV2 and TRBJ1-4, the CDR3 gives the full variable domain: EPEVTQTPSHQVTQMGQEVILRCVPISNHLYFYWYRQILGQKVEFLVSFYNNEISEKSEIFDDQFSVERPDGSNFTLKIRSTKLEDSAMYFCASIRRSGEKLFFGSGTQLSVL.

V is TRBV20-1 and J is TRBJ1-1, with unresolved D. Germline CDR1 and CDR2: DFQATT and SNEGSKA (reference sequence). V gave up 3 bases and J gave up 6 bases, with 5 bases separating them. CDR3 length: 10 residues. The CDR3 sequence: CSASSSEAFF. For the CDR3, the DNA is TGCAGTGCTAGTTCGTCTGAAGCTTTCTTT.

The chain links TRBV19 to TRBJ2-5; 11 bases match TRBD1. The CDR3 consists of 15 residues. The trim removed 3 bases at V and 4 bases at J, leaving 4 bases unmatched. Germline lookup yields CDR1 LNHDA and CDR2 SQIVND (reference sequence). The CDR3 nucleotides are TGTGCCAGTAGTATTCGGGGACAGGGGGGAGAGACCCAGTACTTC. The encoded protein is CASSIRGQGGETQYF.

The CDR3 is CASSPQTHETQYF. For the CDR3, the DNA is TGTGCCAGCTCACCGCAGACACACGAGACCCAGTACTTC. The V and J genes are TRBV18 and TRBJ2-5; D unresolved. V was pared by 3 bases and J by 5 bases, with 10 bases between. The CDR3 runs 13 residues. Germline V CDR1 and CDR2: KGHSH, LQKENI.

J is TRBJ2-1 and V is TRBV7-2; 10 bases fit TRBD1. From germline, CDR1 is SGHTA and CDR2 FQGNSA. The CDR3 extends over 15 amino acids. J gave up 8 bases and V 1 base, and 5 bases lay outside the gene matches. The DNA for the CDR3 is TGTGCCAGCAGCTTAGTACGGGACAGGGGCCATGAGCAGTTCTTC. Protein: CASSLVRDRGHEQFF.

This clone was counted at least ten times. V usage is TRBV12-3 or TRBV12-4 and J usage is TRBJ2-7, with D perhaps TRBD2 (6 bases). This CDR3 is 13 amino acids long. Trimming left V 3 bases short and J 0 bases short, with 6 bases between. The CDR3 DNA follows: TGTGCCAGCAGTTTGGGGGGCTCCTACGAGCAGTACGTC. Encoded protein: CASSLGGSYEQYV.

CDR3 bases: TGTGCCAGCAGTTTATCACAGGGGGCTGCTCTTGGGGGCTACACCTTC. The encoded protein is CASSLSQGAALGGYTF. The gene calls are TRBV27 and TRBJ1-2; 9 bases are a match to TRBD1. Unmatched junction bases numbered 10, after V lost 0 bases and J lost 8 bases. Germline V gives CDR1 MNHEY, CDR2 SMNVEV (reference sequence). This CDR3 region has 16 residues.

The chain couples TRBV11-2 to TRBJ2-7, with D possibly being TRBD2 (7 bases). Germline lookup yields CDR1 SGHAT and CDR2 FQNNGV. The CDR3 is 14 amino acids. V lost 5 bases and J 12 bases, leaving 23 bases between the germline ends. In DNA, the CDR3 is TGTGCCAGCAGCCTAGTAGGGGGGGCCTCCCCGAGGTACTTC. The encoded protein is CASSLVGGASPRYF.

V and J are TRBV6-5 and TRBJ1-1, with D possibly matching TRBD1 (6 bases). The CDR3 extends over 14 amino acids. Germline CDR1 reads MNHEY; CDR2 reads SVGAGI. V lost 5 bases and J lost 10, with 20 bases in between. The CDR3 region has the DNA TGTGCCAGCAGTCCCCAGTCAACAGGGTTTCGAGCTTTCTTT. Amino acids: CASSPQSTGFRAFF.

This sequence joins TRBV4-1 and TRBJ1-2; D not resolved. Germline-derived CDR1 and CDR2 are MGHRA and YSYEKL. The V gene lost 1 base and the J gene lost 4 bases, with 10 bases spanning the gap. This CDR3 is 14 amino acids long. CDR3 residues: CASSQGKAFYGYTF. CDR3 nucleotide sequence: TGCGCCAGCAGCCAAGGAAAAGCCTTCTATGGCTACACCTTC.

This clone appeared a few times. The V gene is TRBV9, the J gene TRBJ1-1; maybe TRBD1 (6 bases). The CDR3 is 14 amino acids. Germline V gene lookup returns CDR1 SGDLS and CDR2 YYNGEE. V was trimmed by 0 bases and J by 4 bases, leaving 10 bases between them. Written as DNA, the CDR3 is TGTGCCAGCAGCGTAGCAGGGGTTGGCACTGAAGCTTTCTTT. Its translation is CASSVAGVGTEAFF. The full variable domain, its missing parts supplied by reference TRBV9 and TRBJ1-1, is DSGVTQTPKHLITATGQRVTLRCSPRSGDLSVYWYQQSLDQGLQFLIQYYNGEERAKGNILERFSAQQFPDLHSELNLSSLELGDSALYFCASSVAGVGTEAFFGQGTRLTVV.

The CDR3 loop reads CASSWGRRAFF. DNA for the CDR3: TGTGCCAGCAGTTGGGGGCGTCGGGCTTTCTTT. The chain joins TRBV25-1 to TRBJ1-1, with D tentatively TRBD1 (6 bases). The CDR3 has 11 residues. The ends were cut back, 5 bases at V and 11 bases at J, with 12 bases in the middle. Germline CDR1 is MGHDK and CDR2 is SYGVNS.

V is TRBV6-5 and J is TRBJ1-5; no clear D. Trimming left V 6 bases short and J 3 bases short, with 6 bases between. This CDR3 has 12 amino acids. In germline, CDR1 is MNHEY, CDR2 SVGAGI. The CDR3 coding sequence is TGTGCCAGCAGGGTACACAATCAGCCCCAGCATTTT. Protein product: CASRVHNQPQHF.

The chain employs TRBV7-8 and TRBJ1-1, with a possible D match to TRBD1 (5 bases). The CDR3 covers 14 residues. Trimming stripped 8 bases from V and 3 bases from J, with 16 bases between. Per germline, CDR1 SGHVS and CDR2 FQNEAQ. CDR3 sequence reads: CASGDSRWDTEAFF. Written as DNA, the CDR3 is TGTGCCAGCGGGGACTCCCGGTGGGACACTGAAGCTTTCTTT.

The chain recombines TRBV19 with TRBJ1-2; D may be TRBD1 (5 bases). Germline lookup yields CDR1 LNHDA and CDR2 SQIVND (reference sequence). V was cut by 6 bases and J by 8 bases, with 10 bases left in between. The CDR3 loop spans 11 amino acids. CDR3 loop: CASRNWGGYTF. CDR3 nucleotides: TGTGCCAGTAGGAATTGGGGCGGCTACACCTTC.

This rearrangement joins TRBV3-1 (or the pseudogene TRBV3-2) to TRBJ2-7, with a tentative D call TRBD1 (6 bases). The CDR3 totals 13 residues. Trimming removed 1 base from V and 7 bases from J, with 11 bases in between. Germline CDR1 is LGHDT and CDR2 is YNNKEL (reference sequence). Here the CDR3 reads CASSQGGTREQYV. The CDR3 coding sequence is TGTGCCAGCAGCCAAGGGGGGACACGGGAGCAGTACGTC.

The chain employs TRBV2 and TRBJ2-1, with D hard to call. Trimming pared 5 bases from V and 10 bases from J, leaving 12 bases between. The CDR3 is made up of 12 amino acids. Germline CDR1 and CDR2: SNHLY and FYNNEI. The CDR3 region is CASSQGRAEQFF. Here the CDR3 DNA reads TGTGCCAGCAGTCAAGGCCGAGCAGAGCAGTTCTTC.

The genes are TRBV7-2 and TRBJ1-6, with a weak D call TRBD1 (6 bases). Germline assignment: CDR1 SGHTA and CDR2 FQGNSA. The CDR3 totals 14 residues. The germline V and J ends were trimmed by 4 bases and 9 bases, with 13 bases remaining between them. The CDR3 here is CASSSGVFGSPLHF. The CDR3 DNA sequence: TGTGCCAGCAGCTCAGGGGTTTTTGGTTCACCCCTCCACTTT.

The sample holds one count of this clone. The chain couples TRBV3-1 (or the pseudogene TRBV3-2) to TRBJ2-1; weak D call: TRBD1 (6 bases). The CDR3 covers 14 residues. V was clipped by 4 bases and J by 7 bases, with 14 bases between them. Per germline, CDR1 LGHDT and CDR2 YNNKEL (reference sequence). Here the CDR3 reads CASSLGTSANEQFF. The CDR3 bases are TGTGCCAGCAGCCTCGGGACATCCGCGAATGAGCAGTTCTTC.

V usage is TRBV19 and J usage is TRBJ2-1, with 11 bases lining up with TRBD1. The CDR3 consists of 19 residues. Trimming removed 4 bases from V and 1 base from J; junction bases left unmatched: 12. The germline gives CDR1 LNHDA, CDR2 SQIVND (reference sequence). CDR3 DNA sequence: TGTGCCAGTAGTAAGAGGACAGGGGGCTTTTCGGGGTCCTACAATGAGCAGTTCTTC. As protein: CASSKRTGGFSGSYNEQFF.